Sequencing of this T cell receptor (beta chain) was carried out in a study of cytomegalovirus exposure and HLA in healthy donors. PCR amplification relied on 60 Vbeta primers (plus 13 Jbeta primers). Some clones are missing from TCRdb's copy, which holds only in-frame ones; the method was immunoSEQ multiplex PCR. The data contain roughly 100,000 clones, under 80% of them singletons. Germline V CDR1 and CDR2: MNHEY, SMNVEV (reference sequence). 10 amino acids form the CDR3, both terminal residues included. Points on this clone: It is unclear where the CDR3 begins or ends on the DNA, so no DNA is shown, and the CDR3 is as TCRdb lists it.

The source is a man aged 40-49 years in good health and CMV-seronegative. This chain uses TRBV27 with TRBJ1-2. The specimen sequenced was PBMCs. This chain's CDR3 is CASSFAGGTF.